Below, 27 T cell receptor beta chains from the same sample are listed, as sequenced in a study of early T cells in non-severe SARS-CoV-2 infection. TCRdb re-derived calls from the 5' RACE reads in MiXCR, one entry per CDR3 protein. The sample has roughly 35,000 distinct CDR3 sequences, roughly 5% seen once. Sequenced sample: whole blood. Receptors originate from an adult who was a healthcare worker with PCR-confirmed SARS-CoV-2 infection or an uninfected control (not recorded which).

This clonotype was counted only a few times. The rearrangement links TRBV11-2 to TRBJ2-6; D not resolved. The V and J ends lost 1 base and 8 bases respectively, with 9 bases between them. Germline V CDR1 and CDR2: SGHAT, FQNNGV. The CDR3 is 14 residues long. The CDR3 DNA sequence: TGTGCCAGCAGCTTAGTTGGGATAACCAACGTCCTGACTTTC. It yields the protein CASSLVGITNVLTF.

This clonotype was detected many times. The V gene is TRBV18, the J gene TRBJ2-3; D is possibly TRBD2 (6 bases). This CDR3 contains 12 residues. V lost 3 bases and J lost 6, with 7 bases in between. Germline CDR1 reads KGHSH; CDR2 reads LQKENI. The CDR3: CASSPAGDTQYF. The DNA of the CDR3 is TGTGCCAGCTCACCCGCGGGGGATACGCAGTATTTT.

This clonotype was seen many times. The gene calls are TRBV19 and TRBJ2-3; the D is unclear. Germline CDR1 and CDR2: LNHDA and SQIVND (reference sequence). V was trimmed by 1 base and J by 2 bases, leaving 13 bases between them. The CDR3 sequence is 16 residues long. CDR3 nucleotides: TGTGCCAGTAGTATAGGTTTGAACAGATTCACAGATACGCAGTATTTT. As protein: CASSIGLNRFTDTQYF.

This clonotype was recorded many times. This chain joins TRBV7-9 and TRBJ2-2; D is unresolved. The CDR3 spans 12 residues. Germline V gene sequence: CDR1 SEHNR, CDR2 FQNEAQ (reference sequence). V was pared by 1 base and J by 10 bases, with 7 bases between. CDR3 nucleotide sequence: TGTGCCAGCAGCTTAGTACTCGAGGAGCTGTTTTTT. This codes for CASSLVLEELFF.

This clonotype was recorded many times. CDR3 region: CASSLFRLSNEQFF. The CDR3 coding sequence is TGCGCCAGCAGCTTGTTTCGCCTGTCCAATGAGCAGTTCTTC. The chain is built from TRBV5-1 and TRBJ2-1; D is unclear. Germline V gene data show CDR1 as SGHRS and CDR2 as YFSETQ. The CDR3 totals 14 residues. With 1 base removed from V and 6 bases from J, the gap between germline ends came to 11 bases.

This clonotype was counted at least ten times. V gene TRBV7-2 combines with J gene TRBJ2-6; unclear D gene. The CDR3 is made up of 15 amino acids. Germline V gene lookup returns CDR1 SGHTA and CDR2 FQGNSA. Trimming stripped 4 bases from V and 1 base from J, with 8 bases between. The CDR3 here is CASSSQISGANVLTF. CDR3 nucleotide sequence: TGTGCCAGCAGCTCCCAGATTTCTGGGGCCAACGTCCTGACTTTC.

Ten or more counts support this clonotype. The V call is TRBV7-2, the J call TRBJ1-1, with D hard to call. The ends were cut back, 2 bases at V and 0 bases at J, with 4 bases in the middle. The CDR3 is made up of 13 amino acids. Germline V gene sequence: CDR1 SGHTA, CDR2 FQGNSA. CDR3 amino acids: CASSLMLNTEAFF. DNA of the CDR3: TGTGCCAGCAGCTTAATGTTGAACACTGAAGCTTTCTTT. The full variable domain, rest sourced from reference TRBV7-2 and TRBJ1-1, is GAGVSQSPSNKVTEKGKDVELRCDPISGHTALYWYRQSLGQGLEFLIYFQGNSAPDKSGLPSDRFSAERTGGSVSTLTIQRTQQEDSAVYLCASSLMLNTEAFFGQGTRLTVV.

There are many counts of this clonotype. Written as DNA, the CDR3 is TGCAGTGCTCTCCGGACAGGCAGCAATTCACCCCTCCACTTT. Translating gives CSALRTGSNSPLHF. The chain couples TRBV20-1 to TRBJ1-6; 7 positions match TRBD1. Per germline, CDR1 DFQATT and CDR2 SNEGSKA (reference sequence). CDR3 length: 14 amino acids. With V trimmed by 5 bases and J by 7 bases, 8 bases remained unmatched.

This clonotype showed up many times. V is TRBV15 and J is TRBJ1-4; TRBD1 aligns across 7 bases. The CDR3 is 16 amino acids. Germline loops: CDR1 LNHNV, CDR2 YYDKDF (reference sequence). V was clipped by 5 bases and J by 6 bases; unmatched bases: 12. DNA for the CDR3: TGTGCCACCAGCCTCCGTCCCGGGGACAGCCATGAAAAACTGTTTTTT. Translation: CATSLRPGDSHEKLFF.

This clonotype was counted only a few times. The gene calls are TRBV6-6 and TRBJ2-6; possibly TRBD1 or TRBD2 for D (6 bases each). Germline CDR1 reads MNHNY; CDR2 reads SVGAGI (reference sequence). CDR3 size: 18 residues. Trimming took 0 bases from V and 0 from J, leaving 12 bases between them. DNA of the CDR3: TGTGCCAGCAGTTACTCGACGGGGGCAAACTCTGGGGCCAACGTCCTGACTTTC. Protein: CASSYSTGANSGANVLTF.

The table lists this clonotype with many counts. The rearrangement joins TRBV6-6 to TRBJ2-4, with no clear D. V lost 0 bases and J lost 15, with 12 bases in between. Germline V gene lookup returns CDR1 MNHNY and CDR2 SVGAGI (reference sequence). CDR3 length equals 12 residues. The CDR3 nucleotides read TGTGCCAGCAGTTACTCGTGGCAGACTCGGTACTTC. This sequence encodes CASSYSWQTRYF.

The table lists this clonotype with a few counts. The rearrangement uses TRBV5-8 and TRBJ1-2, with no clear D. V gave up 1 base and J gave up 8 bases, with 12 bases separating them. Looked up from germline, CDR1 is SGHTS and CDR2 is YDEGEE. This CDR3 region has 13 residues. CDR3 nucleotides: TGTGCCAGCAGCTTGCTCCAGAGTCGAGGCTACACCTTC. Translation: CASSLLQSRGYTF.

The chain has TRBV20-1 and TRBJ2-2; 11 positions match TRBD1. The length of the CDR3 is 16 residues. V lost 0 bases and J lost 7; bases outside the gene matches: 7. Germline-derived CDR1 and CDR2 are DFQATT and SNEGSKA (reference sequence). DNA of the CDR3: TGCAGTGCTAGAGATCAGTGGGACAGGGGGTACGGGGAGCTGTTTTTT. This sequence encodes CSARDQWDRGYGELFF.

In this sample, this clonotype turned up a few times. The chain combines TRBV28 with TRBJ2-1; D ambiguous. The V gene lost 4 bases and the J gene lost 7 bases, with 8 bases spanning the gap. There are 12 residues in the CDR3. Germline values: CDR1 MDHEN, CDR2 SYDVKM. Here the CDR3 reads CASSYLRNEQFF. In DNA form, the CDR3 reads TGTGCCAGCAGTTACCTGCGGAATGAGCAGTTCTTC.

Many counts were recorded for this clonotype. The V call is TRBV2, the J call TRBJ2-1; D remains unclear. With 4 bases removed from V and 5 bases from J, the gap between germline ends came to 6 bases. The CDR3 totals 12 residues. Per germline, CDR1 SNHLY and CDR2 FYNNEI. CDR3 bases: TGTGCCAGCAGTGGCCCAAACAATGAGCAGTTCTTC. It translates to CASSGPNNEQFF.

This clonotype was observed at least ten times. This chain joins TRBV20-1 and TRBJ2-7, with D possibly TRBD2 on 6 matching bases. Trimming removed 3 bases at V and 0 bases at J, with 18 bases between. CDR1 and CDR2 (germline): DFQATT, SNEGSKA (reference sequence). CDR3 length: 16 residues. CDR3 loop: CSARGELSTSSYEQYF. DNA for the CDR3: TGCAGTGCTAGGGGGGAGCTATCGACTAGCTCCTACGAGCAGTACTTC.

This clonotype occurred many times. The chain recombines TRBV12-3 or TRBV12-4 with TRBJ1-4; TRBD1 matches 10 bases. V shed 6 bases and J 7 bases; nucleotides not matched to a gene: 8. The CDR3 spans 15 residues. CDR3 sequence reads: CASRLTGGGGEKLFF. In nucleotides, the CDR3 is TGTGCCAGCAGACTGACAGGGGGCGGAGGTGAAAAACTGTTTTTT.

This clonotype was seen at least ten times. CDR3 sequence reads: CASSQDLDGGYGYTF. DNA for the CDR3: TGCGCCAGCAGCCAAGATCTGGACGGGGGCTATGGCTACACCTTC. The chain combines TRBV4-3 with TRBJ1-2, with D maybe TRBD1 (5 bases). Trimming shortened V by 0 bases and J by 4 bases, and 12 bases separated the two germline ends. CDR1 is LGHNA and CDR2 is YSLEER in the germline V gene. The CDR3 runs to 15 residues.

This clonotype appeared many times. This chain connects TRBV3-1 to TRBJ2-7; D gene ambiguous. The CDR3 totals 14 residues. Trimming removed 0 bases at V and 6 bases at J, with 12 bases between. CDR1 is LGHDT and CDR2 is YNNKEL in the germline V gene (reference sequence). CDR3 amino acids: CASSQDDFLGEQYF. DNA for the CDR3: TGTGCCAGCAGCCAAGACGACTTCCTTGGCGAGCAGTACTTC.

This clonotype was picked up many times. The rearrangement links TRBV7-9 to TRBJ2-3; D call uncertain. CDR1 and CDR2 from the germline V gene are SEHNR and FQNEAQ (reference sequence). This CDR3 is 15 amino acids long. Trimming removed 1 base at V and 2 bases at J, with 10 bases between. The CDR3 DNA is TGTGCCAGCAGCTTAGTCGTTTTACCCACAGATACGCAGTATTTT. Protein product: CASSLVVLPTDTQYF.

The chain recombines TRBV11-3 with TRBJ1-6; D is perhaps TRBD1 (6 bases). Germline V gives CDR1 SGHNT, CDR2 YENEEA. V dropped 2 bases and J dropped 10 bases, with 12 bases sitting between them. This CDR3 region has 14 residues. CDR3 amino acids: CASSLSGVGSPLHF. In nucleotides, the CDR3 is TGTGCCAGCAGCTTATCAGGGGTTGGCTCACCCCTCCACTTT.

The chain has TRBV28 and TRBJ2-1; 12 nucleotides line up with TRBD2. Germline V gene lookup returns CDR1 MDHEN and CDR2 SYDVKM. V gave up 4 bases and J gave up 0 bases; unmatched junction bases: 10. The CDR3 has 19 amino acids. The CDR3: CASSSPGLAGYSSYNEQFF. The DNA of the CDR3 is TGTGCCAGCAGTTCTCCCGGACTAGCGGGATATAGCTCCTACAATGAGCAGTTCTTC. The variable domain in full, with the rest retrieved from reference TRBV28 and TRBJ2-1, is DVKVTQSSRYLVKRTGEKVFLECVQDMDHENMFWYRQDPGLGLRLIYFSYDVKMKEKGDIPEGYSVSREKKERFSLILESASTNQTSMYLCASSSPGLAGYSSYNEQFFGPGTRLTVL.

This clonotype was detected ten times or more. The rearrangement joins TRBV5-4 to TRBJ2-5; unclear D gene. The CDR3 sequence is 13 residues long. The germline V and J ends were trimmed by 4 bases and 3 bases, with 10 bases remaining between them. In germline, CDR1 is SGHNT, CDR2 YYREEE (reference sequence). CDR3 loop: CASSQDQKETQYF. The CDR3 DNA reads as TGTGCCAGCAGCCAAGACCAGAAAGAGACCCAGTACTTC.

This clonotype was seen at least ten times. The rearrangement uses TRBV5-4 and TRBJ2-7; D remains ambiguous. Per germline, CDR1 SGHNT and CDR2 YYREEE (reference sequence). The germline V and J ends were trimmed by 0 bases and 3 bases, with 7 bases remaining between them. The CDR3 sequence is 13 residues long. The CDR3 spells CASSLDRNYEQYF. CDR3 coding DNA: TGTGCCAGCAGCTTGGACAGAAACTACGAGCAGTACTTC.

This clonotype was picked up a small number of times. The CDR3 reads CASSQHRGPSYEQYF. The DNA for the CDR3 is TGTGCCAGCAGCCAGCACAGGGGTCCTTCCTACGAGCAGTACTTC. This sequence joins TRBV7-8 and TRBJ2-7, with TRBD1 matching over 7 bases. Unmatched junction bases numbered 8, after V lost 5 bases and J lost 1 base. Germline V gene lookup returns CDR1 SGHVS and CDR2 FQNEAQ. The CDR3 is 15 amino acids.

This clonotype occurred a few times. In DNA, the CDR3 is TGTGCCAGTAGTATAGGGGACAGGCATCAGCCCCAGCATTTT. Its protein product is CASSIGDRHQPQHF. The V and J genes are TRBV19 and TRBJ1-5; 8 positions agree with TRBD1. V dropped 1 base and J dropped 5; count of bases not matched to a gene: 1. The length of the CDR3 is 14 residues. From germline, CDR1 is LNHDA and CDR2 SQIVND (reference sequence).

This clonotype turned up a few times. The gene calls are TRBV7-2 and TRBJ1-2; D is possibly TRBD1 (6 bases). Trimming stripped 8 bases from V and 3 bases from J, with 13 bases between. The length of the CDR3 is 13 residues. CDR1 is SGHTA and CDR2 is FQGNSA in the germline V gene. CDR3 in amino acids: CASDGQNYYGYTF. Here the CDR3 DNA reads TGTGCCAGCGATGGACAGAATTACTATGGCTACACCTTC.